The present entry profiles one T cell receptor (beta chain) with its context. Its antigen is not known. This entry belongs to a study of T cell repertoires in cytomegalovirus infection. Study at large: An indication of both CMV infection and matching HLA type came from public TCR beta signatures. Whole-study findings and limits: Dominating the ex vivo response were HLA-C-restricted CMV-specific TCR beta clonotypes.

Germline V gene lookup returns CDR1 MNHEY and CDR2 SVGEGT. This CDR3 region has 13 residues. V was shortened by 5 bases and J by 8 bases, with 15 bases between the two germline ends. TCRdb re-called the reads through MiXCR, storing one row per CDR3 protein. In the table there are around 900,000 distinct CDR3 sequences, approximately 33% of which are singletons. This clonotype was obtained from a human donor in good health (CMV status not recorded). Some clones in this sample may be carry-over from other donors' samples. The rearrangement uses TRBV6-2 or TRBV6-3 and TRBJ1-2; D is ambiguous. Sequenced here: cultured CD8+ T cells from PBMCs, sampled from culture after CMV antigen stimulation. The CDR3 coding sequence is TGTGCCAGCAGTCCTTTCCTCGCGCGAGGCTACACCTTC. This gives the protein CASSPFLARGYTF.